Listed here are 8 T cell receptor beta chains from one sample, sequenced in a study of cytomegalovirus exposure and HLA in healthy donors. This PCR relied on a set of 60 Vbeta primers and 13 Jbeta primers. Method: immunoSEQ multiplex PCR; TCRdb's copy keeps in-frame clones and lacks some. The data contain 150,000 to 200,000 clones, 75% to 80% of them singletons. The sequenced sample consisted of PBMCs. All receptors derive from a woman aged 45-65 years in good health and CMV-seropositive.

This clone turned up a few times. The V gene is TRBV11-2, the J gene TRBJ1-1, with a tentative D call TRBD1 (5 bases). The CDR3 has 14 amino acids. Germline values: CDR1 SGHAT, CDR2 FQNNGV. The germline V and J ends were trimmed by 1 base and 5 bases, with 11 bases remaining between them. The CDR3, as DNA: TGTGCCAGCAGCTTAGTGGGGGGTGAGACTGAAGCTTTCTTT. It encodes CASSLVGGETEAFF.

CDR3 sequence reads: CASSLNPAGAGELFF. Here the CDR3 DNA reads TGTGCCAGCAGCTTAAATCCAGCGGGAGCCGGGGAGCTGTTTTTT. The chain couples TRBV7-3 to TRBJ2-2, with 8 bases that match TRBD2. The ends lost 1 base at V and 6 bases at J; junction bases unmatched: 4. CDR3 length: 15 amino acids. From germline, CDR1 is SGHTA and CDR2 FQGTGA.

This clone was found once. A read error may produce the germline difference seen at one junction end. The chain has TRBV7-9 and TRBJ1-4; D ambiguous. The CDR3 totals 14 residues. CDR1 is SEHNR, CDR2 FQNEAQ, per germline (reference sequence). The CDR3 nucleotides read TGTGCCAGCACCCCGGGGAAGAGGAATGGAAAACTGTTTTTT. It yields the protein CASTPGKRNGKLFF.

This chain links TRBV27 with TRBJ2-5; tentative D call: TRBD1 (6 bases). The V gene lost 6 bases and the J gene lost 5 bases, with 22 bases spanning the gap. There are 16 residues in the CDR3. Germline V gene data show CDR1 as MNHEY and CDR2 as SMNVEV (reference sequence). Here the CDR3 reads CASSSSYRALGETQYF. In nucleotides, the CDR3 is TGTGCCAGCAGCTCCTCCTACAGGGCCCTAGGGGAGACCCAGTACTTC.

This clone was seen a single time. The chain employs TRBV10-3 and TRBJ1-2; TRBD1 is a possible D gene (6 bases). The germline gives CDR1 ENHRY, CDR2 SYGVKD. The CDR3 length is 17 residues. Trimming pared 3 bases from V and 0 bases from J, leaving 17 bases between. CDR3 sequence: CAISDNREVGANYGYTF. CDR3 nucleotide sequence: TGTGCCATCAGTGATAACAGGGAAGTAGGGGCTAACTATGGCTACACCTTC.

In this sample, this clone turned up once. J is TRBJ1-1 and V is TRBV28; 9 bases match TRBD1. The trim removed 4 bases at V and 1 base at J, leaving 4 bases unmatched. Looked up from germline, CDR1 is MDHEN and CDR2 is SYDVKM. This CDR3 region has 15 residues. The CDR3 sequence is CASSSGQGQNTEAFF. The CDR3 DNA sequence: TGTGCCAGCAGTTCGGGACAGGGACAGAACACTGAAGCTTTCTTT.

This chain connects TRBV19 to TRBJ1-4; the match to TRBD1 covers 8 bases. V lost 6 bases to trimming and J lost 5 bases; unmatched junction nucleotides: 5. The CDR3 length is 14 residues. Germline lookup yields CDR1 LNHDA and CDR2 SQIVND (reference sequence). CDR3 sequence (DNA): TGTGCCAGTAGGAAACAGGGGGGCAATGAAAAACTGTTTTTT. This encodes CASRKQGGNEKLFF.

The gene calls are TRBV28 and TRBJ2-2, with a possible D match to TRBD1 (5 bases). This CDR3 contains 13 residues. Germline V gene data show CDR1 as MDHEN and CDR2 as SYDVKM. V lost 5 bases, J lost 3 bases, and 7 bases lay in between. CDR3 sequence: CASSQQDTGELFF. In nucleotides, the CDR3 is TGTGCCAGCAGTCAACAGGACACCGGGGAGCTGTTTTTT.